This T cell receptor (beta chain) was found in a study of T cells after yellow fever vaccination. In the study overall: For low cell numbers, libraries were made with SMART-Seq v4 Ultra Low Input. Points from the study as a whole: Contamination by abundant bulk-population clonotypes could be present in FACS-sorted repertoires. Post-booster repertoires again held most primary-vaccination clones (roughly 96% CD4, roughly 88% CD8).

After removal of 1 base from V and 8 bases from J, the junction contained 5 bases not matched to a gene. The CDR3 is 14 residues long. Germline CDR1 and CDR2: SGHAT and FQNNGV. On this clonotype: Its target is unknown.

Template-switching 5'RACE yielded the TCR cDNA; a universal primer site and UMIs were added in the process. TCRdb re-called the 5' RACE reads with MiXCR, one entry per CDR3 protein. This repertoire shows around 550,000 distinct CDR3 sequences, 15% to 20% found once; its top ten account for 13% to 15%. The sample was PBMCs, taken 15 days after the yellow fever booster vaccination. The sequence was collected from a young man who received the YFV17D yellow fever vaccine. V and J are TRBV11-2 and TRBJ2-1; 7 positions match TRBD2. The DNA of the CDR3 is TGTGCCAGCAGCTTAGTGGCGGGAGTCTATGAGCAGTTCTTC. This codes for CASSLVAGVYEQFF.